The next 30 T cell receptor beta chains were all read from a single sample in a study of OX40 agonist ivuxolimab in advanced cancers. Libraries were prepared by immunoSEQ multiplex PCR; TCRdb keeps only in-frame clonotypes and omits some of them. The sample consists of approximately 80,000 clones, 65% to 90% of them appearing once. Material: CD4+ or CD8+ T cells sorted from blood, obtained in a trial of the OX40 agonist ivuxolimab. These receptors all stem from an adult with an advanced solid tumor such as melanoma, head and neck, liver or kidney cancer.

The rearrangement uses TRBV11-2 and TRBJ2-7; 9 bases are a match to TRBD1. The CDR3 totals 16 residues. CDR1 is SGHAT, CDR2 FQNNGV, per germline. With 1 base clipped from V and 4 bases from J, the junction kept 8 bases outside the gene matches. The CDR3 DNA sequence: TGTGCCAGCAGCTTAGGCGGACAGGGGTCGCGGTACGAGCAGTACTTC. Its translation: CASSLGGQGSRYEQYF. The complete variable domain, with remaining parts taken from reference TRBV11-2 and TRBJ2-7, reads EAGVAQSPRYKIIEKRQSVAFWCNPISGHATLYWYQQILGQGPKLLIQFQNNGVVDDSQLPKDRFSAERLKGVDSTLKIQPAKLEDSAVYLCASSLGGQGSRYEQYFGPGTRLTVT.

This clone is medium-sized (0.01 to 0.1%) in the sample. The chain's CDR3 is CASSLGDRTYQPQHF. For the CDR3, the DNA is TGTGCCAGCAGCTTGGGAGACAGAACCTATCAGCCCCAGCATTTT. The V gene is TRBV5-5, the J gene TRBJ1-5, with D perhaps TRBD1 (5 bases). The germline V gene has CDR1 SGHKS and CDR2 YYEKEE (reference sequence). This CDR3 has 15 residues. The V end lost 0 bases, the J end lost 5 bases, and 12 bases lay between the germline ends.

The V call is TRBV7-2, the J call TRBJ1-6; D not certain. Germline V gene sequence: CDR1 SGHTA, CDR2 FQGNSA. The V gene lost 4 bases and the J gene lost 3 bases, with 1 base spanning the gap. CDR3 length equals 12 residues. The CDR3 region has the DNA TGTGCCAGCAGCTACTATAATTCACCCCTCCACTTT. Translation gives CASSYYNSPLHF.

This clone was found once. The CDR3 nucleotides are TGTGCCAGCTCACCGGACAGGGGTCAGCCCCAGCATTTT. It codes for CASSPDRGQPQHF. This rearrangement joins TRBV18 to TRBJ1-5; 9 bases agree with TRBD1. V dropped 3 bases and J dropped 6; count of bases not matched to a gene: 0. Germline V gene lookup returns CDR1 KGHSH and CDR2 LQKENI. The CDR3 runs 13 residues.

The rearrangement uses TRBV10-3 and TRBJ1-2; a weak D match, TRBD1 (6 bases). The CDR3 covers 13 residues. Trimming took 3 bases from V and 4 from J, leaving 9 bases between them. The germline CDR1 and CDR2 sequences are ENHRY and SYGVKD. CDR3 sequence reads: CAISDRGGYGYTF. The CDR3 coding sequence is TGTGCCATCAGTGACAGGGGCGGCTATGGCTACACCTTC.

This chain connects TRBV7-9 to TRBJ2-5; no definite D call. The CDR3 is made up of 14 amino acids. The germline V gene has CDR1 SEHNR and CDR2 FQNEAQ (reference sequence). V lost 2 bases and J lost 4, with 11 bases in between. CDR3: CASSLRLAAETQYF. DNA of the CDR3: TGTGCCAGCAGCTTACGCCTGGCCGCAGAGACCCAGTACTTC.

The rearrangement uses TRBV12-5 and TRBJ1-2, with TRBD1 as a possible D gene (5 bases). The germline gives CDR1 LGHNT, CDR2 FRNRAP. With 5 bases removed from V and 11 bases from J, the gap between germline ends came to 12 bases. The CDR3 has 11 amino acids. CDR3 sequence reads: CASGDPDSYTF. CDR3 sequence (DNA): TGTGCTAGTGGTGACCCCGACAGTTACACCTTC.

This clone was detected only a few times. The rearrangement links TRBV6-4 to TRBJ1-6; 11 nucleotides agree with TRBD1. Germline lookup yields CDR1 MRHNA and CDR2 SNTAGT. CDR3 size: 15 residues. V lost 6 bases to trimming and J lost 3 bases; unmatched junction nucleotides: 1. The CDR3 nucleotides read TGTGCCAGCAGGGGACAGGGGGACTATAATTCACCCCTCCACTTT. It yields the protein CASRGQGDYNSPLHF.

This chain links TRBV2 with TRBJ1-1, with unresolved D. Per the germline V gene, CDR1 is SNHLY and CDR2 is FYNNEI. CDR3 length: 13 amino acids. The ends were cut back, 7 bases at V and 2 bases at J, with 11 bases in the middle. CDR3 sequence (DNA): TGTGCCAGCACCGTCAGCCCAAACACTGAAGCTTTCTTT. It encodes CASTVSPNTEAFF.

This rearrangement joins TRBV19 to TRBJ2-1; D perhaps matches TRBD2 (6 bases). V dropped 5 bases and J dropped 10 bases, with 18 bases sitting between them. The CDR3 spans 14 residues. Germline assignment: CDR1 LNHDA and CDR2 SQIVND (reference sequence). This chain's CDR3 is CASSSIGARGEQFF. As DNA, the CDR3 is TGTGCCAGTAGTTCCATAGGTGCTCGGGGGGAGCAGTTCTTC.

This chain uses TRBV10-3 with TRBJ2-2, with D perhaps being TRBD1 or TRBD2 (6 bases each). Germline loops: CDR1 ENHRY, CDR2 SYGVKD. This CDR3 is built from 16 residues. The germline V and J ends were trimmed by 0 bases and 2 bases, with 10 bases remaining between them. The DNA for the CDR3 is TGTGCCATCAGTGAGTCGGAGGGGGAAAACACCGGGGAGCTGTTTTTT. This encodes CAISESEGENTGELFF.

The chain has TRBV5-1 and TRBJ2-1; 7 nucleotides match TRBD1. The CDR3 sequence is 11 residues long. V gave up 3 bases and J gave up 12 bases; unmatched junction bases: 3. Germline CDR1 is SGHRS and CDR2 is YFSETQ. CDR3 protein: CASSSGQWQFF. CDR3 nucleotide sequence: TGCGCCAGCAGCTCGGGACAGTGGCAGTTCTTC.

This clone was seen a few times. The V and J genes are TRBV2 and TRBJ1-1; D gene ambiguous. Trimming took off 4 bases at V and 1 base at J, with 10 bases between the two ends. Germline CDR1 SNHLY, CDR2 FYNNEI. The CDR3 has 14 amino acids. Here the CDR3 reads CASSVKLANTEAFF. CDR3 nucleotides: TGTGCCAGCAGTGTCAAATTGGCGAACACTGAAGCTTTCTTT.

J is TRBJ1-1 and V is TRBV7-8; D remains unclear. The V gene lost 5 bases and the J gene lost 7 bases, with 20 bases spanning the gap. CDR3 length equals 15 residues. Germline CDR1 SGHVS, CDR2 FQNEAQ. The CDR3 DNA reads TGTGCCAGCAGCCAAAGCGATGCCCCGAAAAGTGAAGCTTTCTTT. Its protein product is CASSQSDAPKSEAFF.

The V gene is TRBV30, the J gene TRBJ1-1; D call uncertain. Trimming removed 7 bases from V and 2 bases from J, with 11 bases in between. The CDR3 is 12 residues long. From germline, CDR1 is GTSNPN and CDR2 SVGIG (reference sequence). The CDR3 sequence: CALARENTEAFF. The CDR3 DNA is TGTGCCTTGGCTCGGGAAAACACTGAAGCTTTCTTT.

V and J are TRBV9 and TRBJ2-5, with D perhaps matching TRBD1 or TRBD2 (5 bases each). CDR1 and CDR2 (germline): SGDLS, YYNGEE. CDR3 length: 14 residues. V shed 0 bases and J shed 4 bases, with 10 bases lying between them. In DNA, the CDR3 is TGTGCCAGCAGCGTAGAGAGGGGAAGAGAGACCCAGTACTTC. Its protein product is CASSVERGRETQYF.

For the CDR3, the DNA is TGTGCCAGCAGCCCCCGGACGGTGAACACTGAAGCTTTCTTT. As protein: CASSPRTVNTEAFF. The V gene is TRBV7-2, the J gene TRBJ1-1; D unresolved. V was pared by 5 bases and J by 0 bases, with 10 bases between. Germline-derived CDR1 and CDR2 are SGHTA and FQGNSA. The CDR3 is 14 residues long.

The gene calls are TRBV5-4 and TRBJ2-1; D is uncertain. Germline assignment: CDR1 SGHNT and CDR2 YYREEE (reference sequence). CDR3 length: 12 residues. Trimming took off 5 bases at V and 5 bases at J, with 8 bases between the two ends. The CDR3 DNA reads TGTGCCAGCAGAGAACGCAACAATGAGCAGTTCTTC. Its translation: CASRERNNEQFF.

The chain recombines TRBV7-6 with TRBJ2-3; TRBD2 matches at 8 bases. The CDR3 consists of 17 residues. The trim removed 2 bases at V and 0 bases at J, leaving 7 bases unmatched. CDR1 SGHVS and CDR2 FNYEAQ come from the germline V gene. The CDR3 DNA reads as TGTGCCAGCAGCTTATTGGGAGCGGGGGCTAGCACAGATACGCAGTATTTT. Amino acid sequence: CASSLLGAGASTDTQYF.

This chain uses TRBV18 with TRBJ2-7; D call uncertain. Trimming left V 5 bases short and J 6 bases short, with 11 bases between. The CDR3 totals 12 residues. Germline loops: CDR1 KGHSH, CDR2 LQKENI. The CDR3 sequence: CASSVMVGEQYF. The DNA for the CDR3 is TGTGCCAGCTCAGTAATGGTAGGCGAGCAGTACTTC. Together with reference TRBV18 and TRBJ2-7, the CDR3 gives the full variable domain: NAGVMQNPRHLVRRRGQEARLRCSPMKGHSHVYWYRQLPEEGLKFMVYLQKENIIDESGMPKERFSAEFPKEGPSILRIQQVVRGDSAAYFCASSVMVGEQYFGPGTRLTVT.

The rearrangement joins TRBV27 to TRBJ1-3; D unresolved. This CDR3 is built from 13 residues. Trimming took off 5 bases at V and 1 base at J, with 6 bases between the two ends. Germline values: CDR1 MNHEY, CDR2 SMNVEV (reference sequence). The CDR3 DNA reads TGTGCCAGCAGTCCTGAATCTGGAAACACCATATATTTT. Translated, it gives CASSPESGNTIYF.

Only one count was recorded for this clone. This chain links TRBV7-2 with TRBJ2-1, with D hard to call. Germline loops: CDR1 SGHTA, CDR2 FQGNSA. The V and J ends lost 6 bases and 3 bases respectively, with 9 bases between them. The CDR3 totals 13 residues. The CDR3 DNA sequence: TGTGCCAGCAGAAATACTAACTACAATGAGCAGTTCTTC. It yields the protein CASRNTNYNEQFF.

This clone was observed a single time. The CDR3 reads CASSTRGDTDTQYF. The DNA of the CDR3 is TGTGCCAGCAGCACGCGGGGTGACACAGATACGCAGTATTTT. The chain joins TRBV7-9 to TRBJ2-3, with D possibly being TRBD2 (6 bases). CDR1 is SEHNR, CDR2 FQNEAQ, per germline (reference sequence). Deletions cut 5 bases from V and 2 bases from J, with 11 bases between. CDR3 length: 14 residues.

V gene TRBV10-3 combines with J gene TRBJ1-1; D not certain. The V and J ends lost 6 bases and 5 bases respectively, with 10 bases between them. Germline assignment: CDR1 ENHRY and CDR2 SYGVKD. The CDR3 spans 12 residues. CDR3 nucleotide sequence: TGTGCCATCAGGCAGATTGGGACTGAAGCTTTCTTT. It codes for CAIRQIGTEAFF.

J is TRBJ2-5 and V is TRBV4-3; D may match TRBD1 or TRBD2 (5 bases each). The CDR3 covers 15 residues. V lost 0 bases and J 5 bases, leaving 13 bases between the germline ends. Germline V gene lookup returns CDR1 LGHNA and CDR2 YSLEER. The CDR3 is CASSQDTGRGETQYF. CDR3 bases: TGCGCCAGCAGCCAAGATACGGGACGAGGGGAGACCCAGTACTTC.

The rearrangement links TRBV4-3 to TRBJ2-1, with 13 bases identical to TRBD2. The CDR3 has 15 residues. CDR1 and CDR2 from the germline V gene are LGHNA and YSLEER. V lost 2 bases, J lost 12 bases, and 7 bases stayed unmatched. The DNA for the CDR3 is TGCGCCAGCAGCCAACGGACTAGCGGGGGTCTGGGGCAGTTCTTC. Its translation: CASSQRTSGGLGQFF.

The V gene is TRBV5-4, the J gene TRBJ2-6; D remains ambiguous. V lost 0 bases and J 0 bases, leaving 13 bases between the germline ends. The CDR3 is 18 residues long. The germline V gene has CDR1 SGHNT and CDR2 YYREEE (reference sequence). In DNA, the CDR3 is TGTGCCAGCAGCTTGGGACCGGGTCTTCCCTCTGGGGCCAACGTCCTGACTTTC. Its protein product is CASSLGPGLPSGANVLTF.

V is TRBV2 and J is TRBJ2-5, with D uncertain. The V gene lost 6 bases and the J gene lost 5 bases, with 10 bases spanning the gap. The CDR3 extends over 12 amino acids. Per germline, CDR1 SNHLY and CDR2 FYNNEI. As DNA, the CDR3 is TGTGCCAGCAGCGCTAACATCGAGACCCAGTACTTC. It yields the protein CASSANIETQYF.

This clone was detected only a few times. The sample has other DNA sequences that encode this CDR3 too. The CDR3 bases are TGCGCCAGCAGCTTGGACAGGGGGGATGGCTACACCTTC. It codes for CASSLDRGDGYTF. The gene calls are TRBV5-1 and TRBJ1-2; 8 bases are a match to TRBD1. This CDR3 spans 13 amino acids. The ends lost 0 bases at V and 6 bases at J; junction bases unmatched: 1. Germline assignment: CDR1 SGHRS and CDR2 YFSETQ.

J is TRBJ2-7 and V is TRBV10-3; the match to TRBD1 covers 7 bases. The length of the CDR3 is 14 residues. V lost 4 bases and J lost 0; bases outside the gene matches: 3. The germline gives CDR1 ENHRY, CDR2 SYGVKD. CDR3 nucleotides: TGTGCCATCAGTGGGGACAGTCTCTCCTACGAGCAGTACTTC. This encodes CAISGDSLSYEQYF.